Listed here are 5 T cell receptor beta chains from one sample, sequenced in a study of early T cells in non-severe SARS-CoV-2 infection. One entry per CDR3 protein, called by TCRdb with MiXCR from the 5' RACE reads. The sample holds some 73,000 distinct CDR3 sequences; 10% to 15% are singletons and the top ten take 3.4%. The sample consisted of whole blood. Receptor source: an adult who was a healthcare worker with PCR-confirmed SARS-CoV-2 infection or an uninfected control (not recorded which).

This clonotype was counted a few times. This chain connects TRBV6-5 to TRBJ2-1, with TRBD2 matching 7 bases. Losses at the gene ends were 6 bases for V and 0 bases for J; bases not matched to a gene: 5. This CDR3 has 15 amino acids. CDR1 and CDR2 from the germline V gene are MNHEY and SVGAGI. The CDR3 protein is CASRGGVLSYNEQFF. CDR3 in DNA: TGTGCCAGCAGGGGGGGGGTCCTCTCCTACAATGAGCAGTTCTTC.

The chain recombines TRBV29-1 with TRBJ2-7; D unclear. Trimming removed 1 base at V and 2 bases at J, with 15 bases between. This CDR3 comprises 15 residues. Germline V gene data show CDR1 as SQVTM and CDR2 as ANQGSEA. The CDR3 loop is CSVEGTVAGAYEQYF. The CDR3 DNA is TGCAGCGTTGAAGGGACCGTGGCAGGCGCCTACGAGCAGTACTTC.

This clonotype was counted many times. The chain has TRBV11-2 and TRBJ2-1; D is undetermined. From germline, CDR1 is SGHAT and CDR2 FQNNGV. The CDR3 runs to 15 residues. Trimming cost V 5 bases and J 4 bases, with 15 bases left between them. The CDR3 DNA is TGTGCCAGCAGCCCGACTCAAGGCAATTACAATGAGCAGTTCTTC. Translation gives CASSPTQGNYNEQFF. The full variable domain, its missing parts supplied by reference TRBV11-2 and TRBJ2-1, is EAGVAQSPRYKIIEKRQSVAFWCNPISGHATLYWYQQILGQGPKLLIQFQNNGVVDDSQLPKDRFSAERLKGVDSTLKIQPAKLEDSAVYLCASSPTQGNYNEQFFGPGTRLTVL.

This clonotype was picked up many times. The J gene is TRBJ2-5, the V gene TRBV27, with D maybe TRBD1 (5 bases). There are 13 residues in the CDR3. Germline values: CDR1 MNHEY, CDR2 SMNVEV (reference sequence). V gave up 2 bases and J gave up 9 bases, with 13 bases separating them. The CDR3 coding sequence is TGTGCCAGCAGTTTAATGTCAGGGTTGGCCCAGTACTTC. It codes for CASSLMSGLAQYF.

V gene TRBV5-6 combines with J gene TRBJ1-3, with D unresolved. This CDR3 is 19 amino acids long. Germline V gives CDR1 SGHDT, CDR2 YYEEEE. V gave up 3 bases and J gave up 0 bases, with 22 bases separating them. The CDR3 coding sequence is TGTGCCAGCAGCTCCTACCCTGGGTGGACGTTCTTCTCTGGAAACACCATATATTTT. This translates into CASSSYPGWTFFSGNTIYF. The full variable domain, completed using reference TRBV5-6 and TRBJ1-3, is DAGVTQSPTHLIKTRGQQVTLRCSPKSGHDTVSWYQQALGQGPQFIFQYYEEEERQRGNFPDRFSGHQFPNYSSELNVNALLLGDSALYLCASSSYPGWTFFSGNTIYFGEGSWLTVV.